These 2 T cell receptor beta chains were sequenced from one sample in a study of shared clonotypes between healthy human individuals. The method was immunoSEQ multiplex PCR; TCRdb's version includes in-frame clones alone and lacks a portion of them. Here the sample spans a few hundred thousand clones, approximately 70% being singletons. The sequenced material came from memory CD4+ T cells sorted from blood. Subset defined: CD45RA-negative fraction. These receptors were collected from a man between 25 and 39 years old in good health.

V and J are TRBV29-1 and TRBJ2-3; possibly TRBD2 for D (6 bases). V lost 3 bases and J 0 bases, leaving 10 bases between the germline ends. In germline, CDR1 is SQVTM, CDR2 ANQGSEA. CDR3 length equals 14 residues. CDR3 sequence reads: CSVDVAVSTDTQYF. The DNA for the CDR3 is TGCAGCGTTGATGTAGCGGTCAGCACAGATACGCAGTATTTT.

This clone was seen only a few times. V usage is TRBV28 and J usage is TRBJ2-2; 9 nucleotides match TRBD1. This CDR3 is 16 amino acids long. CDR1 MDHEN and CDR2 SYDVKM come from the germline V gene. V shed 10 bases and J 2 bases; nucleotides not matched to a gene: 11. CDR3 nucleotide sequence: TGTGCCACCGAAGAGGAGGGACAGGGCAACACCGGGGAGCTGTTTTTT. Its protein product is CATEEEGQGNTGELFF.